A selection of T cell receptor beta chains follows, all from one sample in a study of cytomegalovirus exposure and HLA in healthy donors. Assay used: immunoSEQ multiplex PCR; TCRdb lists only in-frame clones, some missing. The data contain approximately 120,000 clones, approximately 69% of them singletons. The sample was PBMCs. Source of these receptors: a man aged 40-49 years in good health and CMV-seropositive. Both conserved end residues are part of each CDR3. Fields, in order: D gene, V gene, clone size, J gene, CDR3 protein, CDR3 DNA. A D gene is named only where the DNA matches it firmly. Some rows have no size entry. The others give once, few or many, or a class for an expanded clone.

NA	TRBV5-1	once	TRBJ1-4	CATRRQVNEKLFF	TGCGCCACCAGGAGACAGGTTAATGAAAAACTGTTTTTT
TRBD1	TRBV5-1	few	TRBJ2-5	CASSPQTGWETQYF	TGCGCCAGCAGCCCCCAGACAGGGTGGGAGACCCAGTACTTC
NA	TRBV5-1	NA	TRBJ1-2	CASSLAGIDGYTF	TGCGCCAGCAGCTTGGCCGGTATAGATGGCTACACCTTC
TRBD1	TRBV5-6	NA	TRBJ1-2	CASSLSGTGRGYGYTF	TGTGCCAGCAGCTTGTCAGGGACAGGGAGAGGGTATGGCTACACCTTC
NA	TRBV25-1	few	TRBJ1-2	CASTGGASDYGYTF	TGTGCCAGCACCGGGGGGGCCTCTGACTATGGCTACACCTTC
NA	TRBV6-5	NA	TRBJ1-2	CASSFRARLGYTF	TGTGCCAGCAGTTTCAGGGCTCGACTTGGCTACACCTTC
TRBD2	TRBV10-3	NA	TRBJ2-1	CAISPGTSGGDEQFF	TGTGCCATCAGCCCCGGGACTAGCGGGGGTGATGAGCAGTTCTTC
TRBD1	TRBV5-1	NA	TRBJ2-1	CATHMGQGTYNEQFF	TGCGCCACGCATATGGGACAGGGCACCTACAATGAGCAGTTCTTC
TRBD2	TRBV19	NA	TRBJ2-3	CASSKLAGGSYTDTQYF	TGTGCCAGTAGTAAGCTAGCGGGGGGTTCCTACACAGATACGCAGTATTTT
TRBD1	TRBV30	NA	TRBJ1-2	CAWSVRQGGSYGYTF	TGTGCCTGGAGTGTACGACAGGGTGGTAGCTATGGCTACACCTTC
TRBD2	TRBV4-3	once	TRBJ2-3	CASSQDSASGRAWGSTDTQYF	TGCGCCAGCAGCCAAGACTCGGCTAGCGGGAGGGCCTGGGGTAGCACAGATACGCAGTATTTT
TRBD1	TRBV6-5	NA	TRBJ1-4	CASSYAPGTGNEKLFF	TGTGCCAGCAGTTACGCCCCCGGGACAGGGAATGAAAAACTGTTTTTT
NA	TRBV2	NA	TRBJ1-1	CASSPSQGRGMNTEAFF	TGTGCCAGCAGCCCCAGCCAGGGGAGAGGGATGAACACTGAAGCTTTCTTT
TRBD2	TRBV5-6	NA	TRBJ2-5	CASSTRTSGSRETQYF	TGTGCCAGCAGCACCCGGACTAGCGGGAGTCGGGAGACCCAGTACTTC
NA	TRBV29-1	NA	TRBJ2-5	CSVEMGVKETQYF	TGCAGCGTTGAAATGGGAGTTAAAGAGACCCAGTACTTC
TRBD1	TRBV19	few	TRBJ1-1	CASRQGAWEVGTEAFF	TGTGCCAGTCGCCAGGGGGCATGGGAGGTAGGCACTGAAGCTTTCTTT
NA	TRBV25-1	NA	TRBJ2-7	CASSERTGFPGEQYF	TGTGCCAGCAGTGAACGTACAGGTTTCCCTGGCGAGCAGTACTTC
NA	TRBV4-3	few	TRBJ1-1	CASSQGQNTEAFF	TGCGCCAGCAGCCAAGGACAGAACACTGAAGCTTTCTTT
TRBD1	TRBV28	NA	TRBJ2-5	CASSSGTGGFGETQYF	TGTGCCAGCAGTTCAGGGACAGGGGGCTTTGGAGAGACCCAGTACTTC
NA	TRBV7-8	NA	TRBJ1-3	CASSLGRAVNTIYF	TGTGCCAGCAGCTTAGGCAGGGCTGTAAACACCATATATTTT
TRBD2	TRBV9	NA	TRBJ2-2	CASSGWTSGSLGELFF	TGTGCCAGCAGCGGATGGACTAGCGGGAGTCTTGGGGAGCTGTTTTTT